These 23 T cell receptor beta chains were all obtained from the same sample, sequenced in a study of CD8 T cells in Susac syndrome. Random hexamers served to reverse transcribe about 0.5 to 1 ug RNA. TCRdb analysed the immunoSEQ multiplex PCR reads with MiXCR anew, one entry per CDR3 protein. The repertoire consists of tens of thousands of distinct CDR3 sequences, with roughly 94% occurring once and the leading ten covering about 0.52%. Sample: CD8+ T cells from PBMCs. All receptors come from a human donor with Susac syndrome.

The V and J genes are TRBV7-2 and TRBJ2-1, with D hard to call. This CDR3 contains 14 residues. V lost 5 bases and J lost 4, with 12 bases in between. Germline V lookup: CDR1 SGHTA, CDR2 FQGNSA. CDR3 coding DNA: TGTGCCAGCAGCCCGGTCGGTGGTTACAATGAGCAGTTCTTC. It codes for CASSPVGGYNEQFF.

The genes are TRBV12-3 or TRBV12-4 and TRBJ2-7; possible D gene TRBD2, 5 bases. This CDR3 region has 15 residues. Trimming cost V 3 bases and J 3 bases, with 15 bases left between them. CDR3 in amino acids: CASSFWAGLSYEQYF. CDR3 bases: TGTGCCAGCAGTTTCTGGGCGGGTCTAAGCTACGAGCAGTACTTC.

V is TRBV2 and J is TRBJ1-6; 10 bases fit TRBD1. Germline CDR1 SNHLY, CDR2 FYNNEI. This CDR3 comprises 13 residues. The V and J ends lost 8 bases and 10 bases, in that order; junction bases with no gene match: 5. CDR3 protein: CASLGQGKSPLHF. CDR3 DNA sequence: TGTGCCAGCTTGGGACAGGGGAAGTCACCCCTCCACTTT. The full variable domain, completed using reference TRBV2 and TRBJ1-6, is EPEVTQTPSHQVTQMGQEVILRCVPISNHLYFYWYRQILGQKVEFLVSFYNNEISEKSEIFDDQFSVERPDGSNFTLKIRSTKLEDSAMYFCASLGQGKSPLHFGNGTRLTVT.

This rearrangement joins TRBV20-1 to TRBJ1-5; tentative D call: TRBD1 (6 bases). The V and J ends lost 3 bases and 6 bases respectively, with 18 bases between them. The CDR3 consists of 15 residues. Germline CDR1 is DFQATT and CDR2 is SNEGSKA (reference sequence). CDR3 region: CSASLGRGGSQPQHF. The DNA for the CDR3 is TGCAGTGCTAGTCTCGGCAGGGGAGGAAGTCAGCCCCAGCATTTT.

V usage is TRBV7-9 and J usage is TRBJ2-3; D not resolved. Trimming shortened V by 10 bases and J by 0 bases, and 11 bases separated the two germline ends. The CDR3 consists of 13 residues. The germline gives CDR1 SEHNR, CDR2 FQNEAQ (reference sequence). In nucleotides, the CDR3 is TGTGCCATCTTTGCGGTTAGCACAGATACGCAGTATTTT. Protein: CAIFAVSTDTQYF.

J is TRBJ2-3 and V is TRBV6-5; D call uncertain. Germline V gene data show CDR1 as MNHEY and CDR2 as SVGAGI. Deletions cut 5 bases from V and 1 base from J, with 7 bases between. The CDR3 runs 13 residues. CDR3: CASSEFGTDTQYF. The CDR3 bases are TGTGCCAGCAGTGAGTTCGGCACAGATACGCAGTATTTT.

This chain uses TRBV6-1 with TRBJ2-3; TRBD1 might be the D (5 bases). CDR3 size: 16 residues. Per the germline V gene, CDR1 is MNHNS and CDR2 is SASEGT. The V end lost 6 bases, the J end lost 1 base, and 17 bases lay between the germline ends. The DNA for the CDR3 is TGTGCCAGCAGCGGCGACAGTCGAGGACGCACAGATACGCAGTATTTT. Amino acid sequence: CASSGDSRGRTDTQYF.

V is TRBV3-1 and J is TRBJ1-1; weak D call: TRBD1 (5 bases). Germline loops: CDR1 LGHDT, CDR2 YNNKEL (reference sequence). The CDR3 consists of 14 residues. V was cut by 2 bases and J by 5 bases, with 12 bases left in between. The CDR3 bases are TGTGCCAGCAGCCAAAGGCTCAGGGAGACTGAAGCTTTCTTT. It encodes CASSQRLRETEAFF.

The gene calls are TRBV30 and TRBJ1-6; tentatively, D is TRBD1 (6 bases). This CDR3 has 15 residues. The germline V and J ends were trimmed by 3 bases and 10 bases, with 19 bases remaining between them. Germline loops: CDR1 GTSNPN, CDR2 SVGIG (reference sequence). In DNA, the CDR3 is TGTGCCTGGAGCCTCACACAGGGAGGAGGGTCACCCCTCCACTTT. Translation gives CAWSLTQGGGSPLHF.

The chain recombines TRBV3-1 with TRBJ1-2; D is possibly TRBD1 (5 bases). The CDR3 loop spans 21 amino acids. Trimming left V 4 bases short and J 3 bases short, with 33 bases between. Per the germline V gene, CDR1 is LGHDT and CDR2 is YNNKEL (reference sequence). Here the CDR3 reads CASSPQRFRKPGQGGYYGYTF. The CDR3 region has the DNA TGTGCCAGCAGCCCCCAAAGGTTCCGAAAGCCGGGGCAGGGAGGATACTATGGCTACACCTTC.

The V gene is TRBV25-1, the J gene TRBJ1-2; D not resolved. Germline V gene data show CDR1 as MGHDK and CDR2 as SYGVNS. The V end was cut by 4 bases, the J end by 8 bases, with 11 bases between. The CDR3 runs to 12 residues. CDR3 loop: CASSGTVKGYTF. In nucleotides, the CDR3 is TGTGCCAGCAGTGGGACGGTGAAGGGCTACACCTTC.

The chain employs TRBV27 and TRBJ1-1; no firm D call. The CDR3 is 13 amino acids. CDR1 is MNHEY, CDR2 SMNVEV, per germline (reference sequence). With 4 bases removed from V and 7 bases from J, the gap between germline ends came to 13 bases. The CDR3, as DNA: TGTGCCAGCAGTTCGAACCTCGTAGGTGAAGCTTTCTTT. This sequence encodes CASSSNLVGEAFF.

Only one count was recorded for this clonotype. CDR3 sequence: CASSRGPAGDTQYF. The CDR3 DNA is TGTGCCAGCAGCCGTGGCCCAGCAGGAGATACGCAGTATTTT. The V call is TRBV7-6, the J call TRBJ2-3, with D uncertain. There are 14 residues in the CDR3. Germline CDR1 and CDR2: SGHVS and FNYEAQ. V was pared by 5 bases and J by 5 bases, with 14 bases between.

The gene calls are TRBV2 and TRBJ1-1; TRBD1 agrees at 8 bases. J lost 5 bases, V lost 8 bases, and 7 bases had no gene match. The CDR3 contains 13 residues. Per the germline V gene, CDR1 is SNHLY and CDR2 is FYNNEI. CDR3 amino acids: CASPGGSRTEAFF. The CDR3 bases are TGTGCCAGCCCAGGGGGCTCGAGAACTGAAGCTTTCTTT.

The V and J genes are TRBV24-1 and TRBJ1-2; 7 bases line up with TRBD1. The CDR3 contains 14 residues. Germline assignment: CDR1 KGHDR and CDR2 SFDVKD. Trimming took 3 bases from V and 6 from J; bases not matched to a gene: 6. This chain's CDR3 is CATSDPDREHGYTF. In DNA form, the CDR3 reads TGTGCCACCAGTGATCCCGACAGGGAGCATGGCTACACCTTC.

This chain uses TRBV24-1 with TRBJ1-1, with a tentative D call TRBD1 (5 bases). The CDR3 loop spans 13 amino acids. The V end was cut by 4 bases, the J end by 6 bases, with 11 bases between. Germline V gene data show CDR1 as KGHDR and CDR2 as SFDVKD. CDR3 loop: CATSEPDSPEAFF. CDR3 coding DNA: TGTGCCACCAGTGAGCCAGACAGCCCTGAAGCTTTCTTT.

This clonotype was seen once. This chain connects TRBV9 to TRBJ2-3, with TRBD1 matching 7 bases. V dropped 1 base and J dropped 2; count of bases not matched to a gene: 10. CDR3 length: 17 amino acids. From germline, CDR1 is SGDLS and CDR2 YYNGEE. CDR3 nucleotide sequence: TGTGCCAGCAGCGTACCTCTCTCCGGGACAGACACAGATACGCAGTATTTT. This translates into CASSVPLSGTDTDTQYF.

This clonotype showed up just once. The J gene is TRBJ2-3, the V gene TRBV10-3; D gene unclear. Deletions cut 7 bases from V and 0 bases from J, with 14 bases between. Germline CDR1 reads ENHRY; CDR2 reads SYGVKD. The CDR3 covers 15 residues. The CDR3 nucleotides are TGTGCCATCAAGGATCTCGGCGGTAGCACAGATACGCAGTATTTT. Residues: CAIKDLGGSTDTQYF.

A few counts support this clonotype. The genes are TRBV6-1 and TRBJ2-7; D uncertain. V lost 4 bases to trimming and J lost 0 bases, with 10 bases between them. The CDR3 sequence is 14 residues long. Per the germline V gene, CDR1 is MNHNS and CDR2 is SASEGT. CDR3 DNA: TGTGCCAGCAGTGGTTACACGAGCTCCTACGAGCAGTACTTC. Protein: CASSGYTSSYEQYF.

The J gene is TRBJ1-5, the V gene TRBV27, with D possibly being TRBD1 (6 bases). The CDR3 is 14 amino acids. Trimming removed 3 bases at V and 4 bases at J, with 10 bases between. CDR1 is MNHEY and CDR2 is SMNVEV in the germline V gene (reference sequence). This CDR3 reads CASSLGGPNQPQHF. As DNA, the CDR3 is TGTGCCAGCAGTTTGGGGGGCCCTAATCAGCCCCAGCATTTT.

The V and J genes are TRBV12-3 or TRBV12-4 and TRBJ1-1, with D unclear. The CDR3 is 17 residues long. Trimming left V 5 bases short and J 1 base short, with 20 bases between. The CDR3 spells CASSVPDLGEENTEAFF. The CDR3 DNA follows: TGTGCCAGCAGTGTCCCCGACCTCGGGGAGGAGAACACTGAAGCTTTCTTT.

As DNA, the CDR3 is TGCGCCAGCAGCCAACTAGACCGAACTGGGAATCAGCCCCAGCATTTT. The encoded protein is CASSQLDRTGNQPQHF. The chain has TRBV4-1 and TRBJ1-5; D ambiguous. In germline, CDR1 is MGHRA, CDR2 YSYEKL. The CDR3 is 16 residues long. Trimming left V 2 bases short and J 4 bases short, with 15 bases between.

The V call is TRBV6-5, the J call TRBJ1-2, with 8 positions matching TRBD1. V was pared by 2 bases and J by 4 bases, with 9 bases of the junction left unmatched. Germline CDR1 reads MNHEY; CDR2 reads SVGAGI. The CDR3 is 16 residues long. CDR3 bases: TGTGCCAGCAGTTACCAGACAGGGGACCTTTTCTATGGCTACACCTTC. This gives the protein CASSYQTGDLFYGYTF.